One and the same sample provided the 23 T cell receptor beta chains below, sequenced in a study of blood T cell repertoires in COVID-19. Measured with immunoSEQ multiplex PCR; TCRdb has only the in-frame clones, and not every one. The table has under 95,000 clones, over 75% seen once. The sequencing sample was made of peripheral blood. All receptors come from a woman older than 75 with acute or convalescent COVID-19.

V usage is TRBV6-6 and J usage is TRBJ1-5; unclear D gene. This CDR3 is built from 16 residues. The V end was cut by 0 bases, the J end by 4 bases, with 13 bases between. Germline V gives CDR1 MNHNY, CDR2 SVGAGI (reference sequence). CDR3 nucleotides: TGTGCCAGCAGTTACTCGGAGGAGTTCCTAAATCAGCCCCAGCATTTT. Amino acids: CASSYSEEFLNQPQHF.

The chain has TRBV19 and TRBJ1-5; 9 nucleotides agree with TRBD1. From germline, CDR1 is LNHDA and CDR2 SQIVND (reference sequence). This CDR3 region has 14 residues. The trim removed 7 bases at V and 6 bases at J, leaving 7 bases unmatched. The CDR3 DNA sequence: TGTGCCAGTACTCGGGACAGGGCGACTCAGCCCCAGCATTTT. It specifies CASTRDRATQPQHF.

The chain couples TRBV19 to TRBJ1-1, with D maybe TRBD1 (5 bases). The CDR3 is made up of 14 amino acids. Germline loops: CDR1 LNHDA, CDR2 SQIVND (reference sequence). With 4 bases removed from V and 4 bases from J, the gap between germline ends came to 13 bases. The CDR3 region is CASSTQGTGTEAFF. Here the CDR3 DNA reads TGTGCCAGTAGTACGCAGGGCACGGGCACTGAAGCTTTCTTT.

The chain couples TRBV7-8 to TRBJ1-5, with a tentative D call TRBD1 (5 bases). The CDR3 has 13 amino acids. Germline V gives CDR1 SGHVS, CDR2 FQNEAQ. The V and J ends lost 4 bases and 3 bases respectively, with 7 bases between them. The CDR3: CASSSGYNQPQHF. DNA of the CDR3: TGTGCCAGCAGCTCAGGGTACAATCAGCCCCAGCATTTT.

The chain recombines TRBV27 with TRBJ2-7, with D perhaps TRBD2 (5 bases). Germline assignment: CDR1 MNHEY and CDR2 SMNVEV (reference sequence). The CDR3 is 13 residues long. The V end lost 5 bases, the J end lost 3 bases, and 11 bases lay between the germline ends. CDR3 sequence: CASSLREGYEQYF. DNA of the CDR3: TGTGCCAGCAGTCTTCGTGAGGGCTACGAGCAGTACTTC.

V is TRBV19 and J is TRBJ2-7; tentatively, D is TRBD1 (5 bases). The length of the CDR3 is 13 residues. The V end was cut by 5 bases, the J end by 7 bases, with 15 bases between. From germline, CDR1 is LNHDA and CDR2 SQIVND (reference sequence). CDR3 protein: CASSRQYYVEQYF. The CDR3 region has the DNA TGTGCCAGTAGTCGACAGTACTACGTAGAGCAGTACTTC.

In DNA, the CDR3 is TGTGCCAGCAGCCCCGGACTGAAAGAGACCCAGTACTTC. Encoded protein: CASSPGLKETQYF. The chain is built from TRBV9 and TRBJ2-5, with a tentative D call TRBD2 (5 bases). The CDR3 covers 13 residues. V was cut by 4 bases and J by 3 bases, with 10 bases left in between. Germline CDR1 SGDLS, CDR2 YYNGEE.

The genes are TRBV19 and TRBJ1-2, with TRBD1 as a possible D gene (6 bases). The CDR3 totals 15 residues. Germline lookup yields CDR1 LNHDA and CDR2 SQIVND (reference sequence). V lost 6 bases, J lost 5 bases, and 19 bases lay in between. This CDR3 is CASSPRGGPRYGYTF. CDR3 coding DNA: TGTGCCAGTAGCCCAAGGGGGGGACCTCGATATGGCTACACCTTC.

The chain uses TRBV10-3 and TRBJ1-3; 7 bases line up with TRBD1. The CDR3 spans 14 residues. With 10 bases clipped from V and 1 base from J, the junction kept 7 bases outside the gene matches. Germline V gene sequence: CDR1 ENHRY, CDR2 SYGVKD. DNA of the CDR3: TGTGCCACCTCCGGGACAGATTCTGGAAACACCATATATTTT. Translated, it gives CATSGTDSGNTIYF.

CDR3 DNA sequence: TGTGCCAGCAGTTATATAGGGGGTAATAATTCACCCCTCCACTTT. This encodes CASSYIGGNNSPLHF. This rearrangement joins TRBV2 to TRBJ1-6; D may be TRBD1 (6 bases). CDR3 length: 15 amino acids. Germline CDR1 and CDR2: SNHLY and FYNNEI. V was shortened by 5 bases and J by 5 bases, with 13 bases between the two germline ends.

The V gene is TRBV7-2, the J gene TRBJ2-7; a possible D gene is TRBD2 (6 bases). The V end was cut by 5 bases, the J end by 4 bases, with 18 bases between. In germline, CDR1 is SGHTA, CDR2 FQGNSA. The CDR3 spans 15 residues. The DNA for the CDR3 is TGTGCCAGCAGCCCCGTGGAGGGGTTGAGTTACGAGCAGTACTTC. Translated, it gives CASSPVEGLSYEQYF.

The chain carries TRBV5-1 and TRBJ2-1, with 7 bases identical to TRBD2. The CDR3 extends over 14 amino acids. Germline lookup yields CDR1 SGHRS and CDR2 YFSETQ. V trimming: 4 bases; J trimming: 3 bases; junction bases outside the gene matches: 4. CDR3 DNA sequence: TGCGCCAGCAGCGTTGGGACTATCTACAATGAGCAGTTCTTC. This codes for CASSVGTIYNEQFF.

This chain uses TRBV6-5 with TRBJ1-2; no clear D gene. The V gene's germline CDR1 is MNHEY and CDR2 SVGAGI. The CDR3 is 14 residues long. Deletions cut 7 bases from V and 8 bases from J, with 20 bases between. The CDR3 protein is CASIKGWATGGYTF. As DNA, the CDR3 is TGTGCCAGCATCAAAGGGTGGGCGACGGGGGGCTACACCTTC.

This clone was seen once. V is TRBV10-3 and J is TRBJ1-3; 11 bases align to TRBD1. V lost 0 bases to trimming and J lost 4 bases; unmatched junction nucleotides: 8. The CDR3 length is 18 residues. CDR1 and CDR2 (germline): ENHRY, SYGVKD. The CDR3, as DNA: TGTGCCATCAGTGAGTCCTGGACAGGGGGCTTGGGCGGAAACACCATATATTTT. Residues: CAISESWTGGLGGNTIYF.

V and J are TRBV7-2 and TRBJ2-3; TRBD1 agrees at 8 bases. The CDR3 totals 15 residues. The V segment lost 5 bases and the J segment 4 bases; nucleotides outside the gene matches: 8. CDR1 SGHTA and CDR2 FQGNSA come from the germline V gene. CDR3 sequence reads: CASSLTGGKADTQYF. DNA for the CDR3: TGTGCCAGCAGCCTAACAGGGGGGAAGGCAGATACGCAGTATTTT.

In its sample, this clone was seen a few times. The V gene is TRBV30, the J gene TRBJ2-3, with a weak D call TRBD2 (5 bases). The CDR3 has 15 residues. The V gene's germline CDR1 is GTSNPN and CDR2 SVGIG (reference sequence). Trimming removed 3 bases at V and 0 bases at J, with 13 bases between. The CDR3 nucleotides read TGTGCCTGGAGCCGGTGGGCGGGCAGCACAGATACGCAGTATTTT. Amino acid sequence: CAWSRWAGSTDTQYF.

CDR3 region: CASRARDIANTGELFF. The CDR3 DNA reads as TGTGCCAGCAGAGCGCGTGATATCGCGAACACCGGGGAGCTGTTTTTT. The V call is TRBV3-1 (or the pseudogene TRBV3-2), the J call TRBJ2-2; D call uncertain. V was clipped by 6 bases and J by 0 bases, with 14 bases between them. The CDR3 spans 16 residues. Germline V gene lookup returns CDR1 LGHDT and CDR2 YNNKEL (reference sequence).

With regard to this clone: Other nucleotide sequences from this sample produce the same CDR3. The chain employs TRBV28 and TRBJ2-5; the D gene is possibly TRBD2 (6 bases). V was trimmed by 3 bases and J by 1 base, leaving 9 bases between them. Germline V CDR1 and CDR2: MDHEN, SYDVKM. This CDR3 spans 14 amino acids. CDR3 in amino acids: CASSLGGPQETQYF. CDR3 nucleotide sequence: TGTGCCAGCAGTTTGGGGGGTCCCCAAGAGACCCAGTACTTC.

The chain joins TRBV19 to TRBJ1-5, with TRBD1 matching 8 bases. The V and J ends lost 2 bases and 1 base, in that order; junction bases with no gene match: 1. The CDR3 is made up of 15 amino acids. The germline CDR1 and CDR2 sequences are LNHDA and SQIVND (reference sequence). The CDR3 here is CASSIRQGSNQPQHF. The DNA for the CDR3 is TGTGCCAGTAGTATAAGACAGGGGAGCAATCAGCCCCAGCATTTT. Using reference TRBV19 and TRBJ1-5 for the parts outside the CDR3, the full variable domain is DGGITQSPKYLFRKEGQNVTLSCEQNLNHDAMYWYRQDPGQGLRLIYYSQIVNDFQKGDIAEGYSVSREKKESFPLTVTSAQKNPTAFYLCASSIRQGSNQPQHFGDGTRLSIL.

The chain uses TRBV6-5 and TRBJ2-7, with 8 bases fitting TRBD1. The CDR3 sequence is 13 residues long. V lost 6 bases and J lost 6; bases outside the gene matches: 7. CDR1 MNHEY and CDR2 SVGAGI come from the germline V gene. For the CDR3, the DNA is TGTGCCAGCAGACCAAACGACAGGGGCGAGCAGTACTTC. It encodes CASRPNDRGEQYF.

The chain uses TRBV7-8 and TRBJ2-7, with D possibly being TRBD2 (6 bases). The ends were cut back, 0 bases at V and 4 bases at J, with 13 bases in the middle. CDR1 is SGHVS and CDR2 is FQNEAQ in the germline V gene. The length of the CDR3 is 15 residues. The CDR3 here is CASSLAEGIFYEQYF. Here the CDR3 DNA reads TGTGCCAGCAGCTTAGCGGAGGGGATTTTTTACGAGCAGTACTTC.

This CDR3 reads CASSPETGERNIQYF. The CDR3 coding sequence is TGTGCCAGCAGCCCAGAGACAGGGGAGAGAAACATTCAGTACTTC. V and J are TRBV9 and TRBJ2-4; 8 bases fit TRBD1. The V segment lost 4 bases and the J segment 6 bases; nucleotides outside the gene matches: 9. Germline lookup yields CDR1 SGDLS and CDR2 YYNGEE. The CDR3 extends over 15 amino acids.

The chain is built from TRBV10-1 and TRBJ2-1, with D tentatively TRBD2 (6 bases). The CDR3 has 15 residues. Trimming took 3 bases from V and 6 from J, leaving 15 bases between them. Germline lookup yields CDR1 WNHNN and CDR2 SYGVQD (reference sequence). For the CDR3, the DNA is TGCGCCAGCAGTGATGGGGGACTGGGGGGCAATGAGCAGTTCTTC. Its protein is CASSDGGLGGNEQFF.